The 18 T cell receptor beta chains given below trace back to one sample, sequenced in a study of monozygotic twins with inflammatory bowel disease. For each CDR3 protein, TCRdb gives one entry from its re-call of the 5' RACE reads, without DNA. Its table lists a few hundred thousand distinct CDR3 sequences. The sequencing input was blood. The receptor source for this set is a human donor with ulcerative colitis or Crohn's disease, or a healthy co-twin of an affected twin (not recorded which).

The V and J genes are TRBV20-1 and TRBJ1-4. The CDR3 spans 14 residues. CDR1 and CDR2 (germline): DFQATT, SNEGSKA (reference sequence). The CDR3 loop is CSAPTRAAREKLFF.

The chain combines TRBV28 with TRBJ2-1; TCRdb calls TRBD2, which cannot be checked without DNA. CDR3 size: 20 residues. The germline CDR1 and CDR2 sequences are MDHEN and SYDVKM. Here the CDR3 reads CASSLWSTSGSFPLYNEQFF.

This rearrangement joins TRBV12-3 or TRBV12-4 to TRBJ2-2; lacking DNA, the TRBD2 call made by TCRdb goes unchecked. This CDR3 spans 15 amino acids. The CDR3: CASTVLIGGIGELFF.

The chain carries TRBV5-6 and TRBJ2-7; TCRdb proposes TRBD1, but this gene call is untestable without DNA. This CDR3 region has 14 residues. Germline assignment: CDR1 SGHDT and CDR2 YYEEEE. This chain's CDR3 is CASSRRDSTYEQYF.

This chain joins TRBV4-3 and TRBJ1-4; TCRdb's D call of TRBD1 is untestable without DNA. The CDR3 totals 16 residues. Germline V lookup: CDR1 LGHNA, CDR2 YSLEER. This CDR3 is CASSQDLGGLNEKLFF.

The gene calls are TRBV19 and TRBJ1-1; without DNA, the TCRdb call of TRBD1 cannot be checked. The CDR3 has 14 amino acids. Per the germline V gene, CDR1 is LNHDA and CDR2 is SQIVND (reference sequence). CDR3 loop: CASSIPGTGGEAFF. The full variable domain, completed using reference TRBV19 and TRBJ1-1, is DGGITQSPKYLFRKEGQNVTLSCEQNLNHDAMYWYRQDPGQGLRLIYYSQIVNDFQKGDIAEGYSVSREKKESFPLTVTSAQKNPTAFYLCASSIPGTGGEAFFGQGTRLTVV.

This rearrangement joins TRBV5-6 to TRBJ1-1; with no DNA, the TCRdb D assignment of TRBD1 cannot be verified. This CDR3 has 14 amino acids. Germline V gene lookup returns CDR1 SGHDT and CDR2 YYEEEE. CDR3 amino acids: CASSTGQGNTEAFF.

The gene calls are TRBV6-2 or TRBV6-3 and TRBJ2-6. CDR1 is MNHEY, CDR2 SVGEGT, per germline. This CDR3 has 16 amino acids. The CDR3 loop reads CASSYWHRTGANVLTF.

This chain uses TRBV6-5 with TRBJ1-2; there is no DNA to check the TCRdb D call of TRBD1. The germline CDR1 and CDR2 sequences are MNHEY and SVGAGI. The length of the CDR3 is 15 residues. The CDR3 spells CASSYSYQGNYGYTF.

This chain links TRBV30 with TRBJ1-5. The CDR3 has 13 amino acids. Germline values: CDR1 GTSNPN, CDR2 SVGIG (reference sequence). CDR3 residues: CAWSGGLGQPQHF.

The J gene is TRBJ1-4, the V gene TRBV5-1; with no DNA, the TCRdb D assignment of TRBD1 cannot be verified. This CDR3 has 14 amino acids. Germline V gene lookup returns CDR1 SGHRS and CDR2 YFSETQ. The CDR3 loop is CASSPGSTSEKLFF.

The gene calls are TRBV7-2 and TRBJ1-6. From germline, CDR1 is SGHTA and CDR2 FQGNSA. The CDR3 covers 16 residues. The CDR3 here is CASSFDPPGFGSPLHF.

The chain carries TRBV6-1 and TRBJ1-2. Germline values: CDR1 MNHNS, CDR2 SASEGT. This CDR3 is built from 17 residues. CDR3 sequence: CASSEYGSSSLNYGYTF.

The CDR3 sequence is CASSTSFDTQYF. V is TRBV14 and J is TRBJ2-3. The CDR3 is 12 amino acids. Per germline, CDR1 SGHDN and CDR2 FVKESK. The full variable domain, completed using reference TRBV14 and TRBJ2-3, is EAGVTQFPSHSVIEKGQTVTLRCDPISGHDNLYWYRRVMGKEIKFLLHFVKESKQDESGMPNNRFLAERTGGTYSTLKVQPAELEDSGVYFCASSTSFDTQYFGPGTRLTVL.

This rearrangement joins TRBV12-3 or TRBV12-4 to TRBJ2-5. This CDR3 is built from 11 residues. The CDR3 protein is CASSFLGTQYF.

The chain is built from TRBV20-1 and TRBJ1-1. Germline V gives CDR1 DFQATT, CDR2 SNEGSKA (reference sequence). The CDR3 length is 14 residues. CDR3 in amino acids: CSARDDQYYTEAFF.

V gene TRBV29-1 combines with J gene TRBJ2-3. In germline, CDR1 is SQVTM, CDR2 ANQGSEA. CDR3 size: 13 residues. The CDR3 sequence: CSVDYSSTDTQYF.

The chain uses TRBV7-3 and TRBJ2-2. Per the germline V gene, CDR1 is SGHTA and CDR2 is FQGTGA. There are 14 residues in the CDR3. The CDR3 loop reads CASSTIDNTGELFF.